Included here is one T cell receptor (beta chain) sequence, with context. Its cognate antigen is unknown. Trimming took 0 bases from V and 4 from J, leaving 10 bases between them. The CDR3 loop spans 15 amino acids. CDR1 and CDR2 (germline): MNHEY, SVGAGI. The source of the sample is a study of long-term antiretroviral therapy in people with HIV. Findings and limits, study-wide: In samples taken after ART, diversity increased but remained below transplant donor control levels.

At the survey level, the v3.0 immunoSEQ assay was run. Produced via immunoSEQ multiplex PCR; TCRdb's table is partial and in-frame only. Of some 23,000 clones in the sample, 80% to 95% were seen once. The source material was unsorted PBMCs, sampled 7.6 years after starting antiretroviral therapy. The TCR sequence derives from a woman aged 40-49 years with HIV. J is TRBJ1-5 and V is TRBV6-5; weak D call: TRBD1 (6 bases). As DNA, the CDR3 is TGTGCCAGCAGTTACTCGTCAGGGGCGAATCAGCCCCAGCATTTT. Protein product: CASSYSSGANQPQHF.